These 24 T cell receptor beta chains share one sample of origin, sequenced in a study of blood T cell repertoires in COVID-19 (dated by TCRdb to 2019 to 2021). The library was built by means of the immunoSEQ multiplex PCR assay. What TCRdb holds here is the immuneACCESS table cut down to in-frame rearrangements. Part of the clones is not present; checked against another copy, under half of the missing clones reflect an unresolved V gene, and the others are unexplained. The table for this sample lists about 50,000 clones; 87% of them were counted only once. The ten top clones hold under 2.5% of the sample. Sequencing used peripheral blood. These receptors came from a woman over 75 with COVID-19, enrolled during active disease.

The rearrangement joins TRBV3-1 (or the pseudogene TRBV3-2) to TRBJ2-1; 8 nucleotides agree with TRBD2. In germline, CDR1 is LGHDT, CDR2 YNNKEL (reference sequence). Unmatched junction bases numbered 5, after V lost 0 bases and J lost 13 bases. The CDR3 is 13 amino acids. The CDR3 reads CASSQDRLARQFF. In nucleotides, the CDR3 is TGTGCCAGCAGCCAAGATCGACTAGCGCGACAGTTCTTC.

The genes are TRBV18 and TRBJ1-4, with D possibly TRBD1 on 5 matching bases. Looked up from germline, CDR1 is KGHSH and CDR2 is LQKENI. CDR3 length: 14 amino acids. The V gene lost 3 bases and the J gene lost 5 bases, with 10 bases spanning the gap. The CDR3 sequence: CASSPTAINEKLFF. As DNA, the CDR3 is TGTGCCAGCTCACCGACAGCAATCAATGAAAAACTGTTTTTT.

The chain recombines TRBV5-1 with TRBJ2-2, with 9 positions matching TRBD1. In germline, CDR1 is SGHRS, CDR2 YFSETQ. This CDR3 region has 15 residues. V was clipped by 4 bases and J by 7 bases; unmatched bases: 8. The CDR3 region is CASSPGTGSVGELFF. In DNA form, the CDR3 reads TGCGCCAGCAGCCCCGGGACAGGGTCAGTCGGGGAGCTGTTTTTT.

The chain joins TRBV6-1 to TRBJ1-2; 7 bases line up with TRBD1. The CDR3 totals 13 residues. From germline, CDR1 is MNHNS and CDR2 SASEGT. V lost 3 bases and J lost 7; bases outside the gene matches: 5. CDR3 DNA: TGTGCCAGCAGTGAGAGGGGGCGAGTTGGCTACACCTTC. Amino acids: CASSERGRVGYTF.

V is TRBV19 and J is TRBJ1-1, with TRBD1 matching over 7 bases. The CDR3 is 13 residues long. Germline V gene lookup returns CDR1 LNHDA and CDR2 SQIVND (reference sequence). Unmatched junction bases numbered 2, after V lost 6 bases and J lost 1 base. The CDR3 spells CASRRDRNTEAFF. Written as DNA, the CDR3 is TGTGCCAGTAGACGGGACAGGAACACTGAAGCTTTCTTT.

The rearrangement uses TRBV27 and TRBJ2-6, with no clear D. V lost 3 bases, J lost 3 bases, and 12 bases lay in between. CDR1 is MNHEY, CDR2 SMNVEV, per germline (reference sequence). This CDR3 spans 16 amino acids. In DNA, the CDR3 is TGTGCCAGCAGTTTCGTGTCGGGTAGTGGGGCCAACGTCCTGACTTTC. As protein: CASSFVSGSGANVLTF. The complete variable domain, with remaining parts taken from reference TRBV27 and TRBJ2-6, reads EAQVTQNPRYLITVTGKKLTVTCSQNMNHEYMSWYRQDPGLGLRQIYYSMNVEVTDKGDVPEGYKVSRKEKRNFPLILESPSPNQTSLYFCASSFVSGSGANVLTFGAGSRLTVL.

The genes are TRBV3-1 (or the pseudogene TRBV3-2) and TRBJ2-1; 16 bases match TRBD2. The CDR3 extends over 21 amino acids. V lost 3 bases and J lost 6; bases outside the gene matches: 17. From germline, CDR1 is LGHDT and CDR2 YNNKEL (reference sequence). CDR3 coding DNA: TGTGCCAGCAGCCACCCTGCGGGACTAGCGGGGGGGCGGGTACGGCCCAATGAGCAGTTCTTC. Protein: CASSHPAGLAGGRVRPNEQFF.

This clone has a single count. The rearrangement uses TRBV7-6 and TRBJ1-6; 9 bases map to TRBD1. This CDR3 has 14 residues. The germline CDR1 and CDR2 sequences are SGHVS and FNYEAQ. The V segment lost 6 bases and the J segment 10 bases; nucleotides outside the gene matches: 7. The chain's CDR3 is CASRAGTGSSPLHF. CDR3 nucleotide sequence: TGTGCCAGCAGGGCCGGGACAGGGAGCTCACCCCTCCACTTT.

The chain carries TRBV6-5 and TRBJ2-4, with 7 bases matching TRBD2. With V trimmed by 6 bases and J by 6 bases, 11 bases remained unmatched. The CDR3 length is 15 residues. CDR1 is MNHEY and CDR2 is SVGAGI in the germline V gene. In DNA form, the CDR3 reads TGTGCCAGCAGGGCTGCGGGTAGGGAGGGAAACATTCAGTACTTC. Protein product: CASRAAGREGNIQYF.

The V call is TRBV7-2, the J call TRBJ2-3, with D possibly TRBD1 on 5 matching bases. Germline V gene lookup returns CDR1 SGHTA and CDR2 FQGNSA. The CDR3 has 15 residues. Trimming pared 1 base from V and 1 base from J, leaving 9 bases between. The chain's CDR3 is CASSLVGRRTDTQYF. The CDR3 bases are TGTGCCAGCAGCTTAGTGGGGCGGCGCACAGATACGCAGTATTTT. Full variable domain (remainder filled in from reference TRBV7-2 and TRBJ2-3): GAGVSQSPSNKVTEKGKDVELRCDPISGHTALYWYRQSLGQGLEFLIYFQGNSAPDKSGLPSDRFSAERTGGSVSTLTIQRTQQEDSAVYLCASSLVGRRTDTQYFGPGTRLTVL.

The chain uses TRBV5-5 and TRBJ2-7; 7 bases agree with TRBD1. CDR1 is SGHKS and CDR2 is YYEKEE in the germline V gene (reference sequence). V was clipped by 0 bases and J by 0 bases; unmatched bases: 0. The CDR3 is 14 residues long. The CDR3 nucleotides read TGTGCCAGCAGCTTGGGACAGGGCTCCTACGAGCAGTACTTC. It specifies CASSLGQGSYEQYF.

This rearrangement joins TRBV5-1 to TRBJ1-5; D unclear. V dropped 1 base and J dropped 8 bases, with 13 bases sitting between them. Germline CDR1 and CDR2: SGHRS and YFSETQ. This CDR3 has 14 amino acids. The CDR3 DNA is TGCGCCAGCAGCTTGTCGGCGGGCGGAGAGCCCCAGCATTTT. Amino acids: CASSLSAGGEPQHF.

V gene TRBV5-5 combines with J gene TRBJ1-5; D gene unclear. CDR3 length: 16 amino acids. Germline CDR1 SGHKS, CDR2 YYEKEE (reference sequence). With 0 bases removed from V and 4 bases from J, the gap between germline ends came to 14 bases. CDR3 region: CASSLGMAGRNQPQHF. For the CDR3, the DNA is TGTGCCAGCAGCTTGGGTATGGCAGGTCGTAATCAGCCCCAGCATTTT. The full variable domain, rest sourced from reference TRBV5-5 and TRBJ1-5, is DAGVTQSPTHLIKTRGQQVTLRCSPISGHKSVSWYQQVLGQGPQFIFQYYEKEERGRGNFPDRFSARQFPNYSSELNVNALLLGDSALYLCASSLGMAGRNQPQHFGDGTRLSIL.

This clone was observed once. The chain carries TRBV18 and TRBJ1-1; D unresolved. The V end was cut by 0 bases, the J end by 3 bases, with 11 bases between. Germline V gene data show CDR1 as KGHSH and CDR2 as LQKENI. The CDR3 extends over 15 amino acids. The CDR3: CASSPPGVRDTEAFF. In DNA form, the CDR3 reads TGTGCCAGCTCACCACCTGGGGTGCGGGACACTGAAGCTTTCTTT.

The chain uses TRBV3-1 (or the pseudogene TRBV3-2) and TRBJ2-7; D is undetermined. Germline-derived CDR1 and CDR2 are LGHDT and YNNKEL (reference sequence). This CDR3 comprises 12 residues. V gave up 3 bases and J gave up 0 bases, with 3 bases separating them. The CDR3 is CASSHLSYEQYF. CDR3 nucleotide sequence: TGTGCCAGCAGCCATCTCTCCTACGAGCAGTACTTC.

V is TRBV6-1 and J is TRBJ2-3; D gene uncertain. The ends were cut back, 1 base at V and 5 bases at J, with 13 bases in the middle. Germline CDR1 MNHNS, CDR2 SASEGT. The CDR3 has 15 residues. The CDR3 nucleotides read TGTGCCAGCAGTGAAGGCGGCGGTAACATAGATACGCAGTATTTT. Its protein is CASSEGGGNIDTQYF.

The gene calls are TRBV11-2 and TRBJ1-1; perhaps TRBD1 as D (5 bases). The CDR3 is 15 amino acids. From germline, CDR1 is SGHAT and CDR2 FQNNGV. V lost 1 base and J lost 8, with 17 bases in between. The CDR3 DNA is TGTGCCAGCAGCTTAGGCTTCACCGGGGGTAGGGAAGCTTTCTTT. This sequence encodes CASSLGFTGGREAFF.

Worth noting for this clone: A read error may account for a junction end that differs from germline. The rearrangement uses TRBV7-7 and TRBJ2-7; 7 bases fit TRBD1. The CDR3 spans 15 residues. Germline CDR1 SSHAT, CDR2 FNYEAQ (reference sequence). The CDR3: CASSRTGRVEVEQYF. The CDR3 region has the DNA TGTGCTAGCAGCAGGACAGGCCGAGTGGAAGTCGAGCAGTACTTC.

The chain recombines TRBV19 with TRBJ1-5; D not resolved. CDR3 size: 14 residues. V lost 7 bases, J lost 2 bases, and 12 bases lay in between. The V gene's germline CDR1 is LNHDA and CDR2 SQIVND (reference sequence). CDR3 loop: CASKVLSGNQPQHF. The CDR3 DNA follows: TGTGCCAGTAAGGTCTTGAGCGGCAATCAGCCCCAGCATTTT.

This clone was seen only a few times. The chain employs TRBV12-5 and TRBJ1-4, with 8 bases that match TRBD1. CDR3 size: 12 residues. The V segment lost 6 bases and the J segment 7 bases; nucleotides outside the gene matches: 1. Germline loops: CDR1 LGHNT, CDR2 FRNRAP. CDR3 in DNA: TGTGCTAGTGGGGACAGGGCTGAAAAACTGTTTTTT. Translating it yields CASGDRAEKLFF. Full variable domain (missing parts from reference TRBV12-5 and TRBJ1-4): DARVTQTPRHKVTEMGQEVTMRCQPILGHNTVFWYRQTMMQGLELLAYFRNRAPLDDSGMPKDRFSAEMPDATLATLKIQPSEPRDSAVYFCASGDRAEKLFFGSGTQLSVL.

The chain employs TRBV10-3 and TRBJ2-7, with D uncertain. The CDR3 is made up of 13 amino acids. Per germline, CDR1 ENHRY and CDR2 SYGVKD. V was shortened by 0 bases and J by 2 bases, with 5 bases between the two germline ends. The CDR3 DNA reads as TGTGCCATCAGTGAGTCGGCAGCCTACGAGCAGTACTTC. It codes for CAISESAAYEQYF.

The chain links TRBV11-2 to TRBJ1-5; the match to TRBD1 covers 8 bases. Losses at the gene ends were 3 bases for V and 0 bases for J; bases not matched to a gene: 1. The CDR3 covers 15 residues. Germline assignment: CDR1 SGHAT and CDR2 FQNNGV. CDR3: CASSLDRDSNQPQHF. The CDR3 nucleotides are TGTGCCAGCAGCTTGGACAGGGATAGCAATCAGCCCCAGCATTTT.

J is TRBJ2-1 and V is TRBV19; possible D gene TRBD2, 6 bases. Germline V gene lookup returns CDR1 LNHDA and CDR2 SQIVND (reference sequence). The CDR3 is 12 residues long. Between the trimmed V and J ends, which lost 3 bases and 9 bases, there was a span of 9 bases. Written as DNA, the CDR3 is TGTGCCAGTAGTATGGGGGGTGGTGAGCAGTTCTTC. It is translated as CASSMGGGEQFF.

This sequence joins TRBV3-1 (or the pseudogene TRBV3-2) and TRBJ2-3, with 15 nucleotides matching TRBD2. Germline CDR1 is LGHDT and CDR2 is YNNKEL (reference sequence). CDR3 length: 17 amino acids. Losses at the gene ends were 4 bases for V and 2 bases for J; bases not matched to a gene: 4. In DNA form, the CDR3 reads TGTGCCAGCAGCCCCTGGACTAGCGGGAGGGACACAGATACGCAGTATTTT. Translation gives CASSPWTSGRDTDTQYF.